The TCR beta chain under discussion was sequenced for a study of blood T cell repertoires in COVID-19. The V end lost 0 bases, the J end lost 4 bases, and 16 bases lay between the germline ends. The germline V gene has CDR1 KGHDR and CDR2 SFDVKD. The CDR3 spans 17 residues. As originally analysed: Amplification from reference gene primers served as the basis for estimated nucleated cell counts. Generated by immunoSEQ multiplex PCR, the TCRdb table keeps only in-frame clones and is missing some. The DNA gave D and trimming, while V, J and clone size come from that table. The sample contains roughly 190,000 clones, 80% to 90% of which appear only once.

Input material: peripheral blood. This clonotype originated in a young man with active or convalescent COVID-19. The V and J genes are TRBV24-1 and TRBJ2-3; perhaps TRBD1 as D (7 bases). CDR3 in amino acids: CATSDLQGGIRPDTQYF. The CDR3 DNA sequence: TGTGCCACCAGTGATTTGCAGGGGGGAATAAGGCCAGATACGCAGTATTTT.